This record looks at one T cell receptor beta chain sequence and its context. The length of the CDR3 is 11 residues. V was pared by 7 bases and J by 8 bases, with 11 bases between. The germline gives CDR1 DFQATT, CDR2 SNEGSKA (reference sequence). The data derive from a study of blood T cell repertoires in COVID-19. Some clones are missing from TCRdb's copy, which holds only in-frame ones; the method was immunoSEQ multiplex PCR. This sample carries around 230,000 clones, 86% of them seen once, and the ten largest clones take approximately 2%. The receptor comes from a man aged 30 to 39 who had recovered from COVID-19. The J gene is TRBJ1-4, the V gene TRBV20-1; D gene ambiguous. Sequencing was carried out using peripheral blood. CDR3 DNA: TGCAGTGGTAAAGGAGGGGAAAAACTGTTTTTT. Amino acids: CSGKGGEKLFF.